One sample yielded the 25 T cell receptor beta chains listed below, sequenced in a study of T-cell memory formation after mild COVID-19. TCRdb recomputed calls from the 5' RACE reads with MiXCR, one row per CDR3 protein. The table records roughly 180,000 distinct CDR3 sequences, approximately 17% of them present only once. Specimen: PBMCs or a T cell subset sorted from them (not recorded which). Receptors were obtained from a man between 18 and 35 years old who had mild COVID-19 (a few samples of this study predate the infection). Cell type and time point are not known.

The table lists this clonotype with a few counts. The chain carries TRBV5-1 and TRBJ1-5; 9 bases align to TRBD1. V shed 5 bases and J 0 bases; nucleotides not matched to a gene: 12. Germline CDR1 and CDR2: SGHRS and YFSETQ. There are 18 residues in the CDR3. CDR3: CASSPRGQGEDSNQPQHF. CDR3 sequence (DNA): TGCGCCAGCAGTCCCAGGGGACAGGGTGAGGATAGCAATCAGCCCCAGCATTTT.

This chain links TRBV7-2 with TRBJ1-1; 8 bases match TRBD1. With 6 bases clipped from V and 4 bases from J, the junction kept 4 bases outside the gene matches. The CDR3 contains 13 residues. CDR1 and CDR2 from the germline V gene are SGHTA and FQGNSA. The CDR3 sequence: CASRPDRATEAFF. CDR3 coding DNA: TGTGCCAGCAGACCGGACAGGGCCACTGAAGCTTTCTTT.

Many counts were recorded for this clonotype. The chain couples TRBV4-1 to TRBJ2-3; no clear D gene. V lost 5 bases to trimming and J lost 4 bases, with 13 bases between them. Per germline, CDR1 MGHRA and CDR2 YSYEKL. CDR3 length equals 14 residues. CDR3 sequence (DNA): TGCGCCAGCAGCGCCCCGGGTGGTCCAGATACGCAGTATTTT. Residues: CASSAPGGPDTQYF.

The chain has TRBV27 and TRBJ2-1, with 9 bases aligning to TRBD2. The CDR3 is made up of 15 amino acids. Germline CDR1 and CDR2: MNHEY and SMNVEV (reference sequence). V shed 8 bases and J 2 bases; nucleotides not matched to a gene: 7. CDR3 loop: CASLFVAGAYNEQFF. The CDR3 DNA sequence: TGTGCCAGCCTCTTTGTAGCGGGGGCCTACAATGAGCAGTTCTTC.

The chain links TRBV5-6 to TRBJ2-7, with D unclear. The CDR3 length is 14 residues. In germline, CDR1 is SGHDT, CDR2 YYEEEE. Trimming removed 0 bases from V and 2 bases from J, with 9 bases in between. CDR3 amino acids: CASSLGPAAYEQYV. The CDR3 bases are TGTGCCAGCAGCTTGGGACCGGCAGCCTACGAGCAGTACGTC.

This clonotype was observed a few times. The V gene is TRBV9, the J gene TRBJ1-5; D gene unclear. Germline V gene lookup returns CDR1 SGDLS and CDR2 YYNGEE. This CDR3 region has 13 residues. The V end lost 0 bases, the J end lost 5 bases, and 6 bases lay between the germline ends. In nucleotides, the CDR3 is TGTGCCAGCAGCGTAGGATGGGATCAGCCCCAGCATTTT. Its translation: CASSVGWDQPQHF.

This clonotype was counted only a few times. DNA for the CDR3: TGTGCCAGCAGCTCAATGCCGGACGGGGGGACCCAGTACTTC. Its translation: CASSSMPDGGTQYF. This rearrangement joins TRBV7-2 to TRBJ2-5; D is perhaps TRBD2 (6 bases). Germline CDR1 is SGHTA and CDR2 is FQGNSA. Trimming left V 4 bases short and J 7 bases short, with 16 bases between. CDR3 size: 14 residues.

The CDR3 is CAIRGTPNTEAFF. DNA of the CDR3: TGTGCCATTCGCGGGACACCGAACACTGAAGCTTTCTTT. This sequence joins TRBV10-3 and TRBJ1-1; D might be TRBD1 (6 bases). CDR1 is ENHRY, CDR2 SYGVKD, per germline. Trimming shortened V by 9 bases and J by 1 base, and 12 bases separated the two germline ends. The CDR3 length is 13 residues.

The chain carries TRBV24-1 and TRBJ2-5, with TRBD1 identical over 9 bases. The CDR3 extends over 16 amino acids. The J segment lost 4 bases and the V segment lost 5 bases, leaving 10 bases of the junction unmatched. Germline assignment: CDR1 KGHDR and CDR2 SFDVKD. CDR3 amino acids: CATSASWDRVGETQYF. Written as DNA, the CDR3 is TGTGCCACCAGTGCTTCGTGGGACAGGGTAGGAGAGACCCAGTACTTC.

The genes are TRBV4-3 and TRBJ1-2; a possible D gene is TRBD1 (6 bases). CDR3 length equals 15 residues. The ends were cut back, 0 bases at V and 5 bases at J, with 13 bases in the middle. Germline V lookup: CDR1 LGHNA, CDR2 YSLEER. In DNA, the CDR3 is TGCGCCAGCAGCCAAGAGGGGACATACTTTTATGGCTACACCTTC. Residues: CASSQEGTYFYGYTF.

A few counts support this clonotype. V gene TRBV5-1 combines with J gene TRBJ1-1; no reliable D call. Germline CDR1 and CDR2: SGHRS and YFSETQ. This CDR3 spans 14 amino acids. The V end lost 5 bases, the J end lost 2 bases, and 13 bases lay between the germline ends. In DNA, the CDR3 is TGCGCCAGCAGGCTTGAGCCAGGAAACACTGAAGCTTTCTTT. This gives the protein CASRLEPGNTEAFF.

The DNA of the CDR3 is TGTGCCAGTGGTACAGACTATAATTCACCCCTCCACTTT. It codes for CASGTDYNSPLHF. This chain links TRBV7-8 with TRBJ1-6, with no clear D. With 9 bases removed from V and 3 bases from J, the gap between germline ends came to 9 bases. This CDR3 region has 13 residues. Germline CDR1 is SGHVS and CDR2 is FQNEAQ.

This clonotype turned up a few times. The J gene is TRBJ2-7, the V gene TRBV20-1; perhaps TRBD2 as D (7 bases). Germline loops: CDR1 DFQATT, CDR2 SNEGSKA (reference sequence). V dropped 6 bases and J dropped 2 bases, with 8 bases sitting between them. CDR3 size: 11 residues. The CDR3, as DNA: TGCAGTGCCGGGGGGCCCTACGAGCAGTACTTC. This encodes CSAGGPYEQYF.

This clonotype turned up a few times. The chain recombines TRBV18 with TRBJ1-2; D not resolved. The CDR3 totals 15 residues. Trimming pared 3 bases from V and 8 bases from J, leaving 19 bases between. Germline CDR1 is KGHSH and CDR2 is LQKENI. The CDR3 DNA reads TGTGCCAGCTCACCCTCGGTAGAGGGTTCGGGAGGCTACACCTTC. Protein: CASSPSVEGSGGYTF.

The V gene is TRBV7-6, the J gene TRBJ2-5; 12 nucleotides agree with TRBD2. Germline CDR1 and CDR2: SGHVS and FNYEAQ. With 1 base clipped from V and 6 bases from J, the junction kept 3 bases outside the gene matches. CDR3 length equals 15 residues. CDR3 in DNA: TGTGCCAGCAGCTTAGAGACTAGCGGGGGTCAGACCCAGTACTTC. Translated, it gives CASSLETSGGQTQYF. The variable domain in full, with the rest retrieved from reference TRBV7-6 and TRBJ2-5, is GAGVSQSPRYKVTKRGQDVALRCDPISGHVSLYWYRQALGQGPEFLTYFNYEAQQDKSGLPNDRFSAERPEGSISTLTIQRTEQRDSAMYRCASSLETSGGQTQYFGPGTRLLVL.

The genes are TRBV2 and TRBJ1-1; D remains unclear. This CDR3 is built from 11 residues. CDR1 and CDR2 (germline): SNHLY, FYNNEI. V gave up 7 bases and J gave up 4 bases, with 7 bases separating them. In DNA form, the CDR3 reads TGTGCCAGCACGGGCTTCACTGAAGCTTTCTTT. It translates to CASTGFTEAFF. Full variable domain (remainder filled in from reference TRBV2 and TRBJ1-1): EPEVTQTPSHQVTQMGQEVILRCVPISNHLYFYWYRQILGQKVEFLVSFYNNEISEKSEIFDDQFSVERPDGSNFTLKIRSTKLEDSAMYFCASTGFTEAFFGQGTRLTVV.

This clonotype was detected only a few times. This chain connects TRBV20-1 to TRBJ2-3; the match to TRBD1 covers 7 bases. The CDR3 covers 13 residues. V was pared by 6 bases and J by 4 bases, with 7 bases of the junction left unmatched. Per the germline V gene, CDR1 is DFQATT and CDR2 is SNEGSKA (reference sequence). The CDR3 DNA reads TGCAGTGCGCCGGGACAGACGCCAGATACGCAGTATTTT. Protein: CSAPGQTPDTQYF.

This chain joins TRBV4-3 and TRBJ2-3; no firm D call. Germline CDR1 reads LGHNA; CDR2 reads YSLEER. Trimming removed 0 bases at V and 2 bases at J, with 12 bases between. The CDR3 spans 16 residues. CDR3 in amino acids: CASSQDSPRATDTQYF. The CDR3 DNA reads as TGCGCCAGCAGCCAAGATAGCCCTCGGGCCACAGATACGCAGTATTTT.

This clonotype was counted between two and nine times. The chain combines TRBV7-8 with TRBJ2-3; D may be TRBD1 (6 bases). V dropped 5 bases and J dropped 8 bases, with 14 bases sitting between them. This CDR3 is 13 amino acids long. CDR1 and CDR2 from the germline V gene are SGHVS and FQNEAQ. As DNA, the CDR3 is TGTGCCAGCAGCATAGAGGGGGATGCTACGCAGTATTTT. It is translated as CASSIEGDATQYF.

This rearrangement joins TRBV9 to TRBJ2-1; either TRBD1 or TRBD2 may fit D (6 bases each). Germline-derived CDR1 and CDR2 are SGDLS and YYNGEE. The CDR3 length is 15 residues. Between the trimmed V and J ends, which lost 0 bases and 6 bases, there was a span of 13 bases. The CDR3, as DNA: TGTGCCAGCAGCGTAGGTGGGGGGCCTAGCAATGAGCAGTTCTTC. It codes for CASSVGGGPSNEQFF. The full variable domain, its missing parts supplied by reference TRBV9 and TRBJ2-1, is DSGVTQTPKHLITATGQRVTLRCSPRSGDLSVYWYQQSLDQGLQFLIQYYNGEERAKGNILERFSAQQFPDLHSELNLSSLELGDSALYFCASSVGGGPSNEQFFGPGTRLTVL.

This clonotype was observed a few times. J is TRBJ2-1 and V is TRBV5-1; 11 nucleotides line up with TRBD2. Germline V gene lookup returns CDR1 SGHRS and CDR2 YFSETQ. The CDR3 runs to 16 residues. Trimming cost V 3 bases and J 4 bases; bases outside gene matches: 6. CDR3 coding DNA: TGCGCCAGCAGCTCCTCGGCTAGCGGGGGGTACAATGAGCAGTTCTTC. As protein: CASSSSASGGYNEQFF. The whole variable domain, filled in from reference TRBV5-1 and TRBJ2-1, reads KAGVTQTPRYLIKTRGQQVTLSCSPISGHRSVSWYQQTPGQGLQFLFEYFSETQRNKGNFPGRFSGRQFSNSRSEMNVSTLELGDSALYLCASSSSASGGYNEQFFGPGTRLTVL.

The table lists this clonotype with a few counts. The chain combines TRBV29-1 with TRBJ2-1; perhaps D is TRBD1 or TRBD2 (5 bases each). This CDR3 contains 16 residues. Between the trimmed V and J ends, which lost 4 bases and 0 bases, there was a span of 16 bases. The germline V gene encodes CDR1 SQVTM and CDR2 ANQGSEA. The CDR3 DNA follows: TGCAGCGTTGGGATACGGGGCTTTAGCTCCTACAATGAGCAGTTCTTC. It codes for CSVGIRGFSSYNEQFF.

The CDR3 here is CASTSVGLGYTF. The DNA for the CDR3 is TGTGCCAGCACATCGGTGGGACTCGGCTACACCTTC. The chain recombines TRBV6-6 with TRBJ1-2, with D perhaps matching TRBD1 (5 bases). Germline V lookup: CDR1 MNHNY, CDR2 SVGAGI (reference sequence). Trimming removed 7 bases at V and 8 bases at J, with 14 bases between. The CDR3 spans 12 residues.

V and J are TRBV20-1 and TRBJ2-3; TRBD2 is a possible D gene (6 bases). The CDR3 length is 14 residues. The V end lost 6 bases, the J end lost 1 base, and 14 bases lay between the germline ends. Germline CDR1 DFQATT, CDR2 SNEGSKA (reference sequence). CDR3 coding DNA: TGCAGTGCGCACCGCGCGGGACGCACAGATACGCAGTATTTT. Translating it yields CSAHRAGRTDTQYF.

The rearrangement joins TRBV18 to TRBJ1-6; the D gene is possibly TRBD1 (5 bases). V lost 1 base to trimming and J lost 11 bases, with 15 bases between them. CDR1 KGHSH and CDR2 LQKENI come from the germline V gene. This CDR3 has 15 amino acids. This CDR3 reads CASSPRQGDSAPLHF. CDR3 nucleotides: TGTGCCAGCTCACCACGGCAGGGAGATAGCGCACCCCTCCACTTT.